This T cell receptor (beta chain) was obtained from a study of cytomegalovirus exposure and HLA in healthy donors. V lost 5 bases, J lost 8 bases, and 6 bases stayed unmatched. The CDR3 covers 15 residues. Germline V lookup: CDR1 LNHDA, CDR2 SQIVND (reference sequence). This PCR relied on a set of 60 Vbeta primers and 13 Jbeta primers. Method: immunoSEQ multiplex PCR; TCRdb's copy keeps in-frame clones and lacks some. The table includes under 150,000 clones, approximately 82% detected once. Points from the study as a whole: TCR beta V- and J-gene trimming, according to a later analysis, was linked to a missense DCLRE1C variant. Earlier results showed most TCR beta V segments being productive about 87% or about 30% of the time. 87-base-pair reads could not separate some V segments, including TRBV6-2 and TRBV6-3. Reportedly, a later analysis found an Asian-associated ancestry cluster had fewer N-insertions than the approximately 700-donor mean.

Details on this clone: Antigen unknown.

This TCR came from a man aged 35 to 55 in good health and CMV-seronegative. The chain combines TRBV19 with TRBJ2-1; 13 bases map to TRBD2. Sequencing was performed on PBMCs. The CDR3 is CASSPGLAGVDEQFF. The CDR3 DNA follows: TGTGCCAGTAGTCCCGGACTAGCGGGAGTGGATGAGCAGTTCTTC.